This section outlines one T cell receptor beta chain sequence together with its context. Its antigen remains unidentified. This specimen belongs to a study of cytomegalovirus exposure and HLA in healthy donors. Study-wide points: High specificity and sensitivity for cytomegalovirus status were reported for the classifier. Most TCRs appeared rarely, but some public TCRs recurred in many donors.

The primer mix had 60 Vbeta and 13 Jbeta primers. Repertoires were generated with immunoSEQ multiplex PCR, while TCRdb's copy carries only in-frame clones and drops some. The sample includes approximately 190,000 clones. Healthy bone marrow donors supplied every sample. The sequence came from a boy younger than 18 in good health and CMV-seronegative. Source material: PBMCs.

CDR3 residues: CASSFRGQFDGYTF. The CDR3 region has the DNA TGTGCCAGCAGCTTTAGGGGTCAATTTGATGGCTACACCTTC. This chain joins TRBV7-9 and TRBJ1-2, with a tentative D call TRBD1 (5 bases). The CDR3 extends over 14 amino acids. The germline V gene encodes CDR1 SEHNR and CDR2 FQNEAQ (reference sequence). The V end was cut by 3 bases, the J end by 6 bases, with 14 bases between. Combining the CDR3 with reference TRBV7-9 and TRBJ1-2 gives the whole variable domain DTGVSQNPRHKITKRGQNVTFRCDPISEHNRLYWYRQTLGQGPEFLTYFQNEAQLEKSRLLSDRFSAERPKGSFSTLEIQRTEQGDSAMYLCASSFRGQFDGYTFGSGTRLTVV.